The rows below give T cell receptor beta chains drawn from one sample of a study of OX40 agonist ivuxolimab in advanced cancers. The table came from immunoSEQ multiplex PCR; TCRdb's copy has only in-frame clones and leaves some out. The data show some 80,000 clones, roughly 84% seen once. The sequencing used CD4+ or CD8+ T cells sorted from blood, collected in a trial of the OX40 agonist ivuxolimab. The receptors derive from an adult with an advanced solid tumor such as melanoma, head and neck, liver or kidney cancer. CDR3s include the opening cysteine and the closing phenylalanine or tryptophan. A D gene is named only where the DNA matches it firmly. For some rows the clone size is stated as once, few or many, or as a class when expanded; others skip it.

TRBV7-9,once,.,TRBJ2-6,TGTGCCAGCAGCTTATTTTCTGTGGCCAACGTCCTGACTTTC,CASSLFSVANVLTF
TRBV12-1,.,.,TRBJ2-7,TGTGCCAGCAGCCTGGGGGAGCGGGACTGCGGGTACGAGCAGTACTTC,CASSLGERDCGYEQYF
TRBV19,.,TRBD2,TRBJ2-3,TGTGCCAGTAATAGGGGAGCGGGAAAGGGCACAGATACGCAGTATTTT,CASNRGAGKGTDTQYF
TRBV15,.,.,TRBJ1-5,TGTGCCACCAGCAGAGACGTGGTAGATCAGCCCCAGCATTTT,CATSRDVVDQPQHF
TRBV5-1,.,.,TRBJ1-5,TGCGCCAGCAGCTTGGGTAGCAATCAGCCCCAGCATTTT,CASSLGSNQPQHF
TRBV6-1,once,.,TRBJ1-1,TGTGCCACACGGTCGGTCGTTGAAGCTTTCTTT,CATRSVVEAFF
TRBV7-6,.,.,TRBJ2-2,TGTGCCAGCAGCCTGAGTGGCCGGGAGCTGTTTTTT,CASSLSGRELFF
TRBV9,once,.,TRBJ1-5,TGTGCCAGCAGCGCCCGGACGGGGAGCAATCAGCCCCAGCATTTT,CASSARTGSNQPQHF
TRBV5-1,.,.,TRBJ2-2,TGCGCCAGCAGCGGCAGGGACTGGAACACCGGGGAGCTGTTTTTT,CASSGRDWNTGELFF
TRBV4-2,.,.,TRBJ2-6,TGTGCCAGCAGCCAAGATCGGGGGGCCGGGGCCAACGTCCTGACTTTC,CASSQDRGAGANVLTF
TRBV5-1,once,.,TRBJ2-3,TGCGCCAGCAGCCGCCTTGGGACCGTTACTTCTAGCACAGATACGCAGTATTTT,CASSRLGTVTSSTDTQYF
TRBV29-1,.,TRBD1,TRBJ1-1,TGCAGCGTTGGGACAGGGTCGAACACTGAAGCTTTCTTT,CSVGTGSNTEAFF
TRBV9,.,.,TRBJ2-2,TGTGCCAGCAGCGTAGTTCCGGGACCCACCGGGGAGCTGTTTTTT,CASSVVPGPTGELFF
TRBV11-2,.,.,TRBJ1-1,TGTGCCAGCAGCTTAGTCACAGGGATATTACACACTGAAGCTTTCTTT,CASSLVTGILHTEAFF
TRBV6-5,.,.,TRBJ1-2,TGTGCCAGCAGCTTAGGACAAAATCCATACTATGGCTACACCTTC,CASSLGQNPYYGYTF
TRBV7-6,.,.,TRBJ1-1,TGTGCCAGCAGCTTCGGCGGCAGGAACACTGAAGCTTTCTTT,CASSFGGRNTEAFF
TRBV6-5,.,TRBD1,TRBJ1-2,TGTGCCAGCAGACCTGGACAGGGCCCTCAGTATGGCTACACCTTC,CASRPGQGPQYGYTF
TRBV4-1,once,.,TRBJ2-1,TGCGCCAGCAGCCAGCGCGGAGGGGGGACAGCCGGGAACAATGAGCAGTTCTTC,CASSQRGGGTAGNNEQFF
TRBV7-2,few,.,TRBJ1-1,TGTGCCAGCAGCTTCGCTCAGGGTGTTACTGAAGCTTTCTTT,CASSFAQGVTEAFF
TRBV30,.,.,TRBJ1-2,TGTGCCTGGACGCGGGGGGCTTATGGCTACACCTTC,CAWTRGAYGYTF
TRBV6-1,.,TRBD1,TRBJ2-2,TGTGCCAGCAGTCCGGGACAGGGGACCACCGGGGAGCTGTTTTTT,CASSPGQGTTGELFF
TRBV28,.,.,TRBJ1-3,TGTGCCAGCAGTATCTTCGGCGGGGGCGAAGGAAACACCATATATTTT,CASSIFGGGEGNTIYF
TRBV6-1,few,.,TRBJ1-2,TGTGCCAGCAGTCAGCGATTTGGGGCGAACTATGGCTACACCTTC,CASSQRFGANYGYTF
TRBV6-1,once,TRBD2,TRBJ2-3,TGTGCCAGCAGTGAAGCGGGCAAACTAGCGGACTTTACAGATACGCAGTATTTT,CASSEAGKLADFTDTQYF
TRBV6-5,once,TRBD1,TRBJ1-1,TGTGCCAGCAGAAGACAGGGTAACACTGAAGCTTTCTTT,CASRRQGNTEAFF
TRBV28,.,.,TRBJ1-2,TGTGCCAGCAGTCCCAGGACCGCCACCTATGGCTACACCTTC,CASSPRTATYGYTF
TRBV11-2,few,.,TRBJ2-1,TGTGCCAGCAGCTTAGAAAGGGGCAACAATGAGCAGTTCTTC,CASSLERGNNEQFF
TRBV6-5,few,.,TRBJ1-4,TGTGCCGGAAGACAGATAAATGAAAAACTGTTTTTT,CAGRQINEKLFF
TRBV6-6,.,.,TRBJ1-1,TGTGCCAGCAGTTACCTGGGCAGCGAGAACACTGAAGCTTTCTTT,CASSYLGSENTEAFF
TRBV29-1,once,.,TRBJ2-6,TGCAGCGCCAAAGCCGACTCTGGGGCCAACGTCCTGACTTTC,CSAKADSGANVLTF
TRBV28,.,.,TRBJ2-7,TGTGCCAGCAGCCTAAGGTGGGGAATCTACGAGCAGTACTTC,CASSLRWGIYEQYF
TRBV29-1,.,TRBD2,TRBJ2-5,TGCAGCGTTGAGGGGGCTAGCGGGAGTCCAGAGACCCAGTACTTC,CSVEGASGSPETQYF
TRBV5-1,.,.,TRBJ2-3,TGCGCCAGCAGCTTGGCCCCTCGGACTACCCGAGCCCCTAGCACAGATACGCAGTATTTT,CASSLAPRTTRAPSTDTQYF
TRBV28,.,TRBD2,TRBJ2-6,TGTGCCAGCAGTTTCCCTCGGGGGGCTGGGGCCAACGTCCTGACTTTC,CASSFPRGAGANVLTF
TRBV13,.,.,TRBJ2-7,TGTGCCAGCAGCCGGGCCGTAAGGGGCTACGAGCAGTACTTC,CASSRAVRGYEQYF